The sequence of this TCR beta chain was determined in a study of T cells in Graves' hyperthyroidism and ophthalmopathy. Amplification yielded TCR beta CDR3 regions, with RNA transcripts as the source. A set of HTBI primers served as the primers for a first-round RT-PCR of the TCR CDR3. In TCRdb, the multiplex PCR reads were re-called with MiXCR into one record per CDR3 protein. Found here are about 270,000 distinct CDR3 sequences, roughly 20% of them singletons; the top ten hold around 60%. Concerning this clonotype: Its antigen remains unknown.

Overall study findings and caveats: The model made its ophthalmopathy prediction, and onset followed a median approximately 6 months later.

Sequenced: blood. The clonotype originates from a man aged 30 to 39 with Graves' ophthalmopathy.

The CDR3 nucleotides are TGTGCCAGCAGCCTGAATGCCGGGCCCTACGGAGATACGCAGTATTTT. It is translated as CASSLNAGPYGDTQYF. This chain links TRBV3-1 with TRBJ2-3; D is ambiguous. This CDR3 comprises 16 residues. Per the germline V gene, CDR1 is LGHDT and CDR2 is YNNKEL (reference sequence). Trimming stripped 4 bases from V and 5 bases from J, with 19 bases between.